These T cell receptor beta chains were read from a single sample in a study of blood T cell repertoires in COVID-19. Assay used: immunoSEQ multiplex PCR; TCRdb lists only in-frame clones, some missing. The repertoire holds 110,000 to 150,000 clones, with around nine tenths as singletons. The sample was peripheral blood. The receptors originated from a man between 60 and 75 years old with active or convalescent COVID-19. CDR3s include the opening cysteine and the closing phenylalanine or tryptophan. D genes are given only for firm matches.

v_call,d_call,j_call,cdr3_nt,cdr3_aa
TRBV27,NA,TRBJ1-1,TGTGCCAGCAGTCCCGGGACACCCCCCCACACTGAAGCTTTCTTT,CASSPGTPPHTEAFF
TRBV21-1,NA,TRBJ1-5,TGTGCCAGCAGCAAAGATTCGTTAGGGGGACAGGGGAAGGGAATATGGCAGCCCCAGCATTTT,CASSKDSLGGQGKGIWQPQHF
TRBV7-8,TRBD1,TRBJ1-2,TGTGCCAGCAGCTTAGCGAGGGCGGCAGGGGGCAATGTCTACACCTTC,CASSLARAAGGNVYTF
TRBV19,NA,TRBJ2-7,TGTGCCAGTAGTTCTACGGACTACTACGAGCAGTACTTC,CASSSTDYYEQYF
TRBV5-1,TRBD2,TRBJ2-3,TGCGCCAGCAGCTTGGGGACTAGCGGGGATGCGCAGTATTTT,CASSLGTSGDAQYF
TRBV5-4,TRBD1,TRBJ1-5,TGTGCCAGCAGCGCCGGGACAGGGGTTGGGCAGCCCCAGCATTTT,CASSAGTGVGQPQHF
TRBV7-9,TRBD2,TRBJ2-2,TGTGCCAGCAGCGCAAGCGGGGGGGCGACCGGGGAGCTGTTTTTT,CASSASGGATGELFF
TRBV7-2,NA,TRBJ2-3,TGTGCCAGCAGCTTAGCGCAACAGCGAGCAGGGGTCACAGATACGCAGTATTTT,CASSLAQQRAGVTDTQYF
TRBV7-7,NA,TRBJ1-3,TGTGCCAGCAGCCCCACCTGGGGGGCTGGAAACACCATATATTTT,CASSPTWGAGNTIYF
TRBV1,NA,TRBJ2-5,TGCACCAGCAGCCAAGAAGTTGTAGGGCGGGGGGACAGCGATTACAAAGAGACCCAGTACTTC,CTSSQEVVGRGDSDYKETQYF